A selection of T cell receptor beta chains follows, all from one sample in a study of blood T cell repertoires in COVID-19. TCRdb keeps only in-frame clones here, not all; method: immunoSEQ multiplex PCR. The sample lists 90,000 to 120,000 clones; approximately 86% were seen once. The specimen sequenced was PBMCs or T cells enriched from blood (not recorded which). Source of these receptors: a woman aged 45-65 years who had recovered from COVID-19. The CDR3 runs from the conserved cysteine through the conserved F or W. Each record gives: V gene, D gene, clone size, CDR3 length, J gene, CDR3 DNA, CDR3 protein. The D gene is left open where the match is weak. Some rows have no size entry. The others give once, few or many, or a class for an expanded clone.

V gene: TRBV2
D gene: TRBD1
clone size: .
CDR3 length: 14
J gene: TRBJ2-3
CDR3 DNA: TGTGCCAGCAGACGACAGGGAATCGCAGATACGCAGTATTTT
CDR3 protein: CASRRQGIADTQYF

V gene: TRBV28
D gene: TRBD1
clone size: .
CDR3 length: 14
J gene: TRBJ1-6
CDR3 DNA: TGTGCCAGCAGTTACAGGGGAGGAGGTACACCCCTCCACTTT
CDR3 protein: CASSYRGGGTPLHF

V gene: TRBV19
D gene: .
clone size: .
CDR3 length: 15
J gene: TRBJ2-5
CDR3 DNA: TGTGCCAGTAGCATCCGACAGCTGGCCCAAGAGACCCAGTACTTC
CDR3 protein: CASSIRQLAQETQYF

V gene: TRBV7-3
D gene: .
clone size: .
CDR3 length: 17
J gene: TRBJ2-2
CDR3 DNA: TGTGCCAGCAGCTTAAGAGGATGGGGGGTGAACACCGGGGAGCTGTTTTTT
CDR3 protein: CASSLRGWGVNTGELFF

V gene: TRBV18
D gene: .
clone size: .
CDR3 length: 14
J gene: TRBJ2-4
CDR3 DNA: TGTGCCAGCTCACCAGCAGGGACAATGGACATTCAGTACTTC
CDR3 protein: CASSPAGTMDIQYF

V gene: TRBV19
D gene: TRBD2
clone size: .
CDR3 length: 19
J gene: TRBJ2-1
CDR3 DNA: TGTGCCAGTAGTACCCTACCGCGGGGGGCGGATAGCTCCTACAATGAGCAGTTCTTC
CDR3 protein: CASSTLPRGADSSYNEQFF

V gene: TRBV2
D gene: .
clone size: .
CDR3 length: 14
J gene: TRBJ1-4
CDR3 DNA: TGTGCCAGCAGTGATGGCAGGTTAGGCGAAAAACTGTTTTTT
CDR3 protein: CASSDGRLGEKLFF

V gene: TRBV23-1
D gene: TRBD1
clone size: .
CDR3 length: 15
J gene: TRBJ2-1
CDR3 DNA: TGCGCCAGCAGCGCGTGGGACAGGGAGAACAATGAGCAGTTCTTC
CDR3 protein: CASSAWDRENNEQFF

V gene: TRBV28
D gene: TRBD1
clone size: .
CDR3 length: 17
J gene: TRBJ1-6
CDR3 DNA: TGTGCCAGCAGACCAATAGTACCCCGGGACAGGAATTCACCCCTCCACTTT
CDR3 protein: CASRPIVPRDRNSPLHF

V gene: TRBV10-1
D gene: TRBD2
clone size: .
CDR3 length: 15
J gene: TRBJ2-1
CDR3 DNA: TGCGCCAGCAGGCAGGAACTAGCGGTCTACAATGAGCAGTTCTTC
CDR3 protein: CASRQELAVYNEQFF

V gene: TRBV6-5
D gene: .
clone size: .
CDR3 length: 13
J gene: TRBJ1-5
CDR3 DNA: TGTGACACGACAGGACCCGGAGGACGGCCCCAGCATTTT
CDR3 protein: CDTTGPGGRPQHF

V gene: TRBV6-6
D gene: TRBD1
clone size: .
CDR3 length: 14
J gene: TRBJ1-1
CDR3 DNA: TGTGCCAGCACCCAGGGGACAGGGGGCACTGAAGCTTTCTTT
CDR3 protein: CASTQGTGGTEAFF

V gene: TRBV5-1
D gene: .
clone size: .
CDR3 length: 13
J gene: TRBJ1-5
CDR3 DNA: TGCGCCAGCAGCTTGGGGAGCCATCAGCCCCAGCATTTT
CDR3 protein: CASSLGSHQPQHF

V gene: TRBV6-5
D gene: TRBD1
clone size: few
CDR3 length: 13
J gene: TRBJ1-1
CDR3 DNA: TGTGCCAGCAGCCTGGACAGGGAATCTGAAGCTTTCTTT
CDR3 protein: CASSLDRESEAFF

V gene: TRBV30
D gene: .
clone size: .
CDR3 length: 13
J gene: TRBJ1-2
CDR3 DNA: TGTGCCTGGAGTCCCTACCCCCTCTATGGCTACACCTTC
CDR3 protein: CAWSPYPLYGYTF

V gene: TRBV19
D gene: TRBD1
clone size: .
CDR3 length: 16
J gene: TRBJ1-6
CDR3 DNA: TGTGCCAGTAGTATGGGATACGGGACAGGGGTTTCACCCCTCCACTTT
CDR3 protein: CASSMGYGTGVSPLHF

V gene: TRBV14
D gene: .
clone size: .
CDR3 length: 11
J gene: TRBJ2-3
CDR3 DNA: TGTGCCAGCAGCCCAGGGTTACCGCAGTATTTT
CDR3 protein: CASSPGLPQYF

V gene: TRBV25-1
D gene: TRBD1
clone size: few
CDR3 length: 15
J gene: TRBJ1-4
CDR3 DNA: TGTGCCAGCAGATCAGGGGGAAGAACTAATGAAAAACTGTTTTTT
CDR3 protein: CASRSGGRTNEKLFF

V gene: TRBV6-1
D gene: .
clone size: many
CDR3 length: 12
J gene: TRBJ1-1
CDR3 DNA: TGTGCCAGCAGTTATTCGGGGATTGAGGCTTTCTTT
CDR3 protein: CASSYSGIEAFF

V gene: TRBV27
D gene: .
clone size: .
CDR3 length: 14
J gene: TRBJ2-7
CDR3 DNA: TGTGCCAGCAGTCCGGGTGGAGGGACCTACGAGCAGTACTTC
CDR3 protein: CASSPGGGTYEQYF

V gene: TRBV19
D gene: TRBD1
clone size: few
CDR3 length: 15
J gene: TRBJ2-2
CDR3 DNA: TGTGCCAGTGGGAAGGGGGCGAGGAGCACCGGGGAGCTGTTTTTT
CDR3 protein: CASGKGARSTGELFF

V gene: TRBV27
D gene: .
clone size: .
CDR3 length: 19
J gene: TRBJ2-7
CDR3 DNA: TGTGCCAGCAGTTTGAGCCGTACGGGGGGGACAGGGTCCCGCTGGGAGCAGTACTTC
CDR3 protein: CASSLSRTGGTGSRWEQYF

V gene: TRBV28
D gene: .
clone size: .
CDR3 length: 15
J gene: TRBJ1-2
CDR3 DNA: TGTGCCAGCAGTTCCCCGTGGGAGGGTAACTATGGCTACACCTTC
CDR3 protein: CASSSPWEGNYGYTF

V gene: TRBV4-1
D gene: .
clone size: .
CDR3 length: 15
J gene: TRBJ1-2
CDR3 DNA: TGCGCCAGCAGCCAAGCTCCCAGGGGTGTATATGGCTACACCTTC
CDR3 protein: CASSQAPRGVYGYTF

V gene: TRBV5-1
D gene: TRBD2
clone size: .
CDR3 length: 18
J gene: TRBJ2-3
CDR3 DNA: TGCGCCAGCAGCACCACTAGCGGGGGGCTAACGACGACAGATACGCAGTATTTT
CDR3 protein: CASSTTSGGLTTTDTQYF

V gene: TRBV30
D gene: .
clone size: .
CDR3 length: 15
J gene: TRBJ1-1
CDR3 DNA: TGTGCCTGGAGGGCCCTAGAGACGGGATTCAGTGAAGCTTTCTTT
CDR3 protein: CAWRALETGFSEAFF

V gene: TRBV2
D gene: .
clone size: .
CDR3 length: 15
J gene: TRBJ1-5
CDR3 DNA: TGTGCCAGCAGTGACAGGCTGTATAGCAATCAGCCCCAGCATTTT
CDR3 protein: CASSDRLYSNQPQHF

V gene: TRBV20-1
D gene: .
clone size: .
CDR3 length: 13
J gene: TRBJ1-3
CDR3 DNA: TGCAGTGCTAGTACCGGGGTGGGAAACACCATATATTTT
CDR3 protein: CSASTGVGNTIYF

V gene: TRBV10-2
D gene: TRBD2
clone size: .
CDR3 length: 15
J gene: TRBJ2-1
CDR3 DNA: TGCGCCAGCTCCCGTTTACTAGCGGGGGACAATGAGCAGTTCTTC
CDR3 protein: CASSRLLAGDNEQFF

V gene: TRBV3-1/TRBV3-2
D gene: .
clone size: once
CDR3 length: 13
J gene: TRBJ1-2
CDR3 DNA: TGTGCCAGCAGCCAAGAGTCCGGCTATGGCTACACCTTC
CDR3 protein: CASSQESGYGYTF

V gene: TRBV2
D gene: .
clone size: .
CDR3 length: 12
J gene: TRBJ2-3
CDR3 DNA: TGTGCCAGCAGTGGTAGTGCAGATACGCAGTATTTT
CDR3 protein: CASSGSADTQYF

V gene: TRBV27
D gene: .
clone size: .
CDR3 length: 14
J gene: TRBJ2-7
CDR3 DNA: TGTGCCAGCAGTTTAAGCGCTACTCGCCACGAGCAGTACTTC
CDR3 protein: CASSLSATRHEQYF

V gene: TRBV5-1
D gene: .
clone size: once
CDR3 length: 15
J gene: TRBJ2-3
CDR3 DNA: TGCGCCAGCAGCTTGGCCCGTTTCGAGGCAGATACGCAGTATTTT
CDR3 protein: CASSLARFEADTQYF

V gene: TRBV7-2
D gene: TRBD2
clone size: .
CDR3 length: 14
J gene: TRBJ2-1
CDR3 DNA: TGTGCCAGCAGCTTACTAGCGGACAACAATGAGCAGTTCTTC
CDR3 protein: CASSLLADNNEQFF

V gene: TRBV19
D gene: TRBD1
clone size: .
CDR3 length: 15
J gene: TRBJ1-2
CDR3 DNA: TGTGCCAGTAGTCCTACAGGGGGTTCTAACTATGGCTACACCTTC
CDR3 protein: CASSPTGGSNYGYTF

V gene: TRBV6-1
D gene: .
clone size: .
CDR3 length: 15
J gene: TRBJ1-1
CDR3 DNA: TGTGCCAGCAGTGAAGCCAGTCCTGGGAACACTGAAGCTTTCTTT
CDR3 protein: CASSEASPGNTEAFF

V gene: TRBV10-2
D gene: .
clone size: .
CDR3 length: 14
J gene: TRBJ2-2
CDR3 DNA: TGCGCCAGCAGCCCGACTAAGAACACCGGGGAGCTGTTTTTT
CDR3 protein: CASSPTKNTGELFF

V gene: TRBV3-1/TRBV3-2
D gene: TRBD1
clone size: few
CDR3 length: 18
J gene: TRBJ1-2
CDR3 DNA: TGTGCCAGCAGCCAAGATCTTACGACAGGGGCCACTGGGTATGGCTACACCTTC
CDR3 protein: CASSQDLTTGATGYGYTF

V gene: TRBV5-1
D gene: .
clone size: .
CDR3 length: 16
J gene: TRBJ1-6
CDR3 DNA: TGCGCCAGCAGTTTGTTGACAGGCCGGACAAATTCACCCCTCCACTTT
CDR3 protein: CASSLLTGRTNSPLHF

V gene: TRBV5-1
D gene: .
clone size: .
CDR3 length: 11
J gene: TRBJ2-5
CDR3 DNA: TGCGCCAGCAGTTTCTCAGAGACCCAGTACTTC
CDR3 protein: CASSFSETQYF

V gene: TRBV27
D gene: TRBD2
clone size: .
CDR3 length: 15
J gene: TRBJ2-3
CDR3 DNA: TGTGCCAGCAGTTATCGGGGGGGCGGCACAGATACGCAGTATTTT
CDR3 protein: CASSYRGGGTDTQYF

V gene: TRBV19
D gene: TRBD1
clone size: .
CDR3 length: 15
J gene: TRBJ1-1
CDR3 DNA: TGTGCCAGTAGTCCCTCCGTGACAGGGATGAAGAAAGCTTTCTTT
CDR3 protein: CASSPSVTGMKKAFF

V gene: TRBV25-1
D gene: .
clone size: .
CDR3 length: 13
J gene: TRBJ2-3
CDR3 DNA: TGTGCCAGCGCCGTAGCGGGCACAGATACGCAGTATTTT
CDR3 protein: CASAVAGTDTQYF

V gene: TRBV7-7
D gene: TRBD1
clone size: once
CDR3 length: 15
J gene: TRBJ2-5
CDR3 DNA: TGTGCCAGCAGCTTGGGGACAGGGAGGAGAGAGACCCAGTACTTC
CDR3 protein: CASSLGTGRRETQYF

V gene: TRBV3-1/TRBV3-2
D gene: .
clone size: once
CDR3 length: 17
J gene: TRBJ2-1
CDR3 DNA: TGTGCCAGCAGCCTTGGCCTCGACAGTTCGGGTTCCAATGAGCAGTTCTTC
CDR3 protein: CASSLGLDSSGSNEQFF

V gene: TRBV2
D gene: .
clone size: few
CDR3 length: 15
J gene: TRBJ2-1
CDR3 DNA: TGTGCCAGCATCCCTTCGCGGAGTAAGGAGGGCGAGCAGTTCTTC
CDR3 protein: CASIPSRSKEGEQFF

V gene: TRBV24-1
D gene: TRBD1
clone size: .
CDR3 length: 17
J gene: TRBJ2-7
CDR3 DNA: TGTGCCACCATCCGGGACAGGGGGCGAGGTGTCGTCTACGAGCAGTACTTC
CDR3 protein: CATIRDRGRGVVYEQYF

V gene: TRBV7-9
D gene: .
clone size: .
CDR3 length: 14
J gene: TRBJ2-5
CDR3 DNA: TGTGCCAGCAGCTTGGCTATAGGCGGGGAGACCCAGTACTTC
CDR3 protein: CASSLAIGGETQYF

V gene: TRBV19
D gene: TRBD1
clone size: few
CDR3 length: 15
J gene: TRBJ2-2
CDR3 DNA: TGTGCCAGTAGTAAGAGGACAGGGACAACCGGGGAGCTGTTTTTT
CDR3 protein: CASSKRTGTTGELFF

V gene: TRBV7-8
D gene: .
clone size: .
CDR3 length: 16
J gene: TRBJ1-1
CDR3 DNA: TGTGCCAGCAGCTTGCGCGGAAACGCTCCCAACACTGAAGCTTTCTTT
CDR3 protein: CASSLRGNAPNTEAFF

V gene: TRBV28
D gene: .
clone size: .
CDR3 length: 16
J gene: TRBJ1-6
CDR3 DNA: TGTGCCAGCAGTCCCGAGAAGGGGACTCCTAATTCACCCCTCCACTTT
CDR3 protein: CASSPEKGTPNSPLHF

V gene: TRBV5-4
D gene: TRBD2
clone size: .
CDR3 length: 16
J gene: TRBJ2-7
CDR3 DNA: TGTGCCAGCAGCACCTACAAGGCGGGAGGAGTCTACGAGCAGTACTTC
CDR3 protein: CASSTYKAGGVYEQYF

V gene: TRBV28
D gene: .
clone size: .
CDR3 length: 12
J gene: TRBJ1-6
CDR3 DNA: TGTGCCAGCAGTTCCGAGCCTTCACCCCTCCACTTT
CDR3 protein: CASSSEPSPLHF